The entry below describes one T cell receptor beta chain. The table lists this clonotype with a few counts. The antigen this receptor binds is unknown. No per-base quality is available; no much larger clone lies one base away. From a lookup of the germline V gene (reference sequence), CDR1 and CDR2 are LNHDA and SQIVND. Clipping removes 10 bases from V and 11 bases from J, with 11 as the unmatched junction base count. The CDR3, from cysteine to phenylalanine, totals 13 residues. Just the 39-base CDR3 DNA is kept, in frame starting at base 1. The data were obtained in a study of CD8 T cells in ankylosing spondylitis (dated by TCRdb to about 2017). For the study in its entirety: To find TCR variants linked to disease, the study profiled T cell receptor beta repertoires in ankylosing spondylitis patients and healthy donors. In total, the full study cohort was made up of roughly 110 healthy donors and some 26 ankylosing spondylitis patients. Peripheral blood was sampled, and synovial fluid was also collected from ankylosing spondylitis patients. Broad study findings and their caveats: Significant enrichment of the disease-linked clones was reported in matched synovial fluid samples from ankylosing spondylitis patients. Some motif variants had previously been reported in the synovial fluid and blood of reactive arthritis patients, which suggests shared mechanisms of disease initiation. The disease-linked clones had a CD8+ phenotype and were found at relatively low frequencies in peripheral blood. A TCR beta motif made up of fewer than 10 highly homologous amino acid variants appeared to be characteristic of blood from ankylosing spondylitis patients.

Instrument on record: Illumina HiSeq 2500. Quantitative 5'-RACE with molecular barcodes was the method used to prepare the TCR beta libraries. The authors' analysis ran thus. A new computational method based on a probabilistic model of VDJ rearrangement was used to identify disease-linked TCR variants. TCRdb applied fastp at Q25 and MiXCR to the public reads, then kept only in-frame beta chains. Rows with one shared CDR3 protein collapse into an entry with the most common genes and DNA. Clone size and V and J calls follow TCRdb, not the original study. The sample yields approximately 340,000 distinct CDR3 sequences; about 15% were counted once. Approximately 1% of the sample goes to the ten largest clones.

Sequencing input: blood, either unsorted or a sorted T cell fraction (not recorded which). The source is a male donor with ankylosing spondylitis or in good health (not recorded which). This chain is built from TRBV19 and TRBJ1-6, with 7 bases matching TRBD1. The CDR3 protein is CATAGRGWTPLHF. In nucleotides, the sequence is TGTGCCACCGCAGGCAGGGGGTGGACACCCCTCCACTTT.